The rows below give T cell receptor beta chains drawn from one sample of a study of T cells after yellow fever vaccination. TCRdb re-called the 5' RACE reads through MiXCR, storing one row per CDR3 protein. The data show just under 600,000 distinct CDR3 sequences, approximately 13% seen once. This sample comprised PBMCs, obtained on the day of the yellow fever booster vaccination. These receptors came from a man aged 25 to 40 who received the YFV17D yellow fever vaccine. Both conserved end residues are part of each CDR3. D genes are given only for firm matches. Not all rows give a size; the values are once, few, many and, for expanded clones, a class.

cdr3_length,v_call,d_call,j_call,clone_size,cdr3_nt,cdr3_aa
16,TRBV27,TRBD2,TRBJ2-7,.,TGTGCCAGCAGCGGACTAGCGGGAGTTGGTTTGTACGAGCAGTACTTC,CASSGLAGVGLYEQYF
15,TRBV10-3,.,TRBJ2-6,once,TGTGCCATCAGTGAGTCAAACTCTGGGGCCAACGTCCTGACTTTC,CAISESNSGANVLTF
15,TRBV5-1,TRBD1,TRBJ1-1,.,TGCGCCAGCAGCTCCCGACAGGGTACGAACACTGAAGCTTTCTTT,CASSSRQGTNTEAFF
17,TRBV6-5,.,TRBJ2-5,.,TGTGCCAGCAGTTACTCCCTCGGTCGGGCAACCCAAGAGACCCAGTACTTC,CASSYSLGRATQETQYF
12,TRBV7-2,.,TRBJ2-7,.,TGTGCCAGCAGCTATACACCGAGGGAGCAGTACTTC,CASSYTPREQYF
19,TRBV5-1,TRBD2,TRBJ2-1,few,TGCGCCAGCAGCGGGGTAACCGGGAGGGGATCGAGCTCCTACAATGAGCAGTTCTTC,CASSGVTGRGSSSYNEQFF
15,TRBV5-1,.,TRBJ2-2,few,TGCGCCAGCAGCTTGACCGCAGGGATGGGCGGGGAGCTGTTTTTT,CASSLTAGMGGELFF
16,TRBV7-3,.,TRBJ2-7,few,TGTGCCAGCAGCTTATCCGGAAGCGGAGGGTCCTACGAGCAGTACTTC,CASSLSGSGGSYEQYF
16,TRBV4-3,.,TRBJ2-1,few,TGCGCCAGCAGCCAGGGCCTAGGCGAGGGACACAATGAGCAGTTCTTC,CASSQGLGEGHNEQFF
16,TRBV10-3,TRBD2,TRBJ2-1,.,TGTGCCATCAGTGAGTCGATGCGGGAGTCTCGCAATGAGCAGTTCTTC,CAISESMRESRNEQFF
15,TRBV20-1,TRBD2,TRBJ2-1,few,TGCAGTGCTCGTTGGTTGGCGGGAGTCGACAATGAGCAGTTCTTC,CSARWLAGVDNEQFF
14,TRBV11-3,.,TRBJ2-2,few,TGTGCCAGCAGCTTAAACGTCGTCACCGGGGAGCTGTTTTTT,CASSLNVVTGELFF
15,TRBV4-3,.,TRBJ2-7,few,TGCGCCAGCAGCCGGGGGCCAGGGACGACGTACGAGCAGTACTTC,CASSRGPGTTYEQYF
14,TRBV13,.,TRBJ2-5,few,TGTGCCAGCAGCCCTATTGGAGTATTGGAGACCCAGTACTTC,CASSPIGVLETQYF
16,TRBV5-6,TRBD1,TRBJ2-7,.,TGTGCCAGCAGCCAAATCGGACAGGCAGGCCTGTACGAGCAGTACTTC,CASSQIGQAGLYEQYF
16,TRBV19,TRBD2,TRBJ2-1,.,TGTGCCAGTAGTAGTGGTGCTAGCGGGAGCCCCGATGAGCAGTTCTTC,CASSSGASGSPDEQFF
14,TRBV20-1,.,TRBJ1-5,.,TGCAGTGCTAGAGAAGCAGGGCGGGGTCAGCCCCAGCATTTT,CSAREAGRGQPQHF
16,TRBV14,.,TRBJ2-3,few,TGTGCCAGCAGCCAAGATTGGGGATCTGGGACAGATACGCAGTATTTT,CASSQDWGSGTDTQYF
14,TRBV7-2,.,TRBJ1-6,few,TGTGCCAGCAGCCCGGGAGCCAGAAGGTCACCCCTCCACTTT,CASSPGARRSPLHF
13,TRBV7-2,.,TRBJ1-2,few,TGTGCCAGCAGCTATGACCCATGGTATGGCTACACCTTC,CASSYDPWYGYTF
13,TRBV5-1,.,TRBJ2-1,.,TGCGCCAGCGCCCCCTTACTGGGGACTGAGCAGTTCTTC,CASAPLLGTEQFF
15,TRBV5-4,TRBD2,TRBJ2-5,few,TGTGCCAGCAGCTTACTAGCGGGAGATCGGGAGACCCAGTACTTC,CASSLLAGDRETQYF
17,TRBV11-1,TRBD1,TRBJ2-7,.,TGTGCCAGCAGCTTGACTGACACCGGGACAGGGGACTACGAGCAGTACTTC,CASSLTDTGTGDYEQYF
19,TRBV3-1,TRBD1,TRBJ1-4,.,TGTGCCAGCAGCCAACCGGGACAGGGTCGGTGGCGCACTAATGAAAAACTGATTTTT,CASSQPGQGRWRTNEKLIF
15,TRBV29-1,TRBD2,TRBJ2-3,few,TGCAGCGTTGAACCTAGCGGACGTGGCACAGATACGCAGTATTTT,CSVEPSGRGTDTQYF
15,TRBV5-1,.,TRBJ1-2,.,TGCGCCAGCAGCTTGGATGAAGGGGGGAACTATGGCTACACCTTC,CASSLDEGGNYGYTF
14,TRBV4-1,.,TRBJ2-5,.,TGCGCCAGCAGCCAAGACCCGGGAGAAGAGACCCAGTACTTC,CASSQDPGEETQYF
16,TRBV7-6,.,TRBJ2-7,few,TGTGCCAGCAGCTTTCCCCCGGGCTCGACCCCCTACGAGCAGTACTTC,CASSFPPGSTPYEQYF
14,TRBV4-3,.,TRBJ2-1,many,TGCGCCAGCAGCCAAGATATGCGGGACAATGAGCAGTTCTTC,CASSQDMRDNEQFF
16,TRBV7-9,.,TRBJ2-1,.,TGTGCCAGCAGCCCAGCGGGCCTAGCAGTCTACAATGAGCAGTTCTTC,CASSPAGLAVYNEQFF
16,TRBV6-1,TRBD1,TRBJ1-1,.,TGTGCCAGCAGTGAACACCGGGACAGGGGAAACACTGAAGCTTTCTTT,CASSEHRDRGNTEAFF
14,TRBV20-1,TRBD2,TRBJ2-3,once,TGCAGTGCTAGCTCTAGCGGGAGGGCAGATACGCAGTATTTT,CSASSSGRADTQYF
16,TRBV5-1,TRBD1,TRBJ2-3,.,TGCGCCAGCAGCGGGCTCCGGGACAGCGGCACAGATACGCAGTATTTT,CASSGLRDSGTDTQYF
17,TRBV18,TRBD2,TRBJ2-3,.,TGTGCCAGCTCACCACTCCGGCGGGAGGGGGTCGCAGATACGCAGTATTTT,CASSPLRREGVADTQYF
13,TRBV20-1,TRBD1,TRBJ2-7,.,TGCAGTGCTCCCGACAGGGGTTATTACGAGCAGTACTTC,CSAPDRGYYEQYF